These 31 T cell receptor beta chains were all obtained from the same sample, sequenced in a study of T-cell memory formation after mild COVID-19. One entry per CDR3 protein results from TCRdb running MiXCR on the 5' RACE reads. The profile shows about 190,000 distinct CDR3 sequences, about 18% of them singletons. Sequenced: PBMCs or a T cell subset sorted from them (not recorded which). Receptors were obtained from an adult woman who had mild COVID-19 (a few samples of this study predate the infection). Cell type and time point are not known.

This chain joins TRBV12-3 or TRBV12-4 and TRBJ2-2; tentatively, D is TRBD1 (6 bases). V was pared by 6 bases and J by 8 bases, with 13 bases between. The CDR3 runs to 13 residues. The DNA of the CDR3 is TGTGCCAGCAGACAGGGAGTCGGGGGGGAGCTGTTTTTT. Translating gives CASRQGVGGELFF.

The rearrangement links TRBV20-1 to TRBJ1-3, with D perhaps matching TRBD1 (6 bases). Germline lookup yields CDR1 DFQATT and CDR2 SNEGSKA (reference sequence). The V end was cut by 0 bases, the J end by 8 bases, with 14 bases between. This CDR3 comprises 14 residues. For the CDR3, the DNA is TGCAGTGCTAGAGATCGGGGGCGGGTAGACACCATATATTTT. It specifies CSARDRGRVDTIYF.

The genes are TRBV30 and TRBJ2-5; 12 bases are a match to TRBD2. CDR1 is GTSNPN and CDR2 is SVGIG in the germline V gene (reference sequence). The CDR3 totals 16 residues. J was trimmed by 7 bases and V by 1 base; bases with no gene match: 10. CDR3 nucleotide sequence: TGTGCCTGGAGTGACCGTCGGACTAGCGGGAAACTGACCCAGTACTTC. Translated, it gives CAWSDRRTSGKLTQYF.

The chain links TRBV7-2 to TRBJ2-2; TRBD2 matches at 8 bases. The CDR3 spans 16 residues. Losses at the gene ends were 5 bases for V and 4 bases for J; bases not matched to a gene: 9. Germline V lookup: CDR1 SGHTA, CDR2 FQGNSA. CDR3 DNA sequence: TGTGCCAGCAGCCTCTCCGGGACTAGAGGCACCGGGGAGCTGTTTTTT. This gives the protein CASSLSGTRGTGELFF.

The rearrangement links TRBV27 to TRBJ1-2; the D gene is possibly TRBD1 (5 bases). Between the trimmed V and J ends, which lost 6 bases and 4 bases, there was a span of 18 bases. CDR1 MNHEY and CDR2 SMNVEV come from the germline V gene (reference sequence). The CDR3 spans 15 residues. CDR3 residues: CASRIGAVPLYGYTF. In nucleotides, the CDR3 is TGTGCCAGCAGGATCGGGGCAGTGCCCCTCTATGGCTACACCTTC.

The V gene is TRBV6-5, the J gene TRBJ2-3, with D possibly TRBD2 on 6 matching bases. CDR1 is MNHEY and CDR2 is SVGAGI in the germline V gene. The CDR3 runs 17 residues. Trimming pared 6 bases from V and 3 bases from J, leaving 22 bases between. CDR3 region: CASRPQLASIGTDTQYF. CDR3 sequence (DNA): TGTGCCAGCAGACCCCAACTAGCCTCGATTGGGACAGATACGCAGTATTTT.

CDR3 protein: CASSQEGGRRWITDTQYF. The CDR3 DNA reads TGCGCCAGCAGCCAAGAAGGTGGGCGGAGGTGGATCACAGATACGCAGTATTTT. The V gene is TRBV4-3, the J gene TRBJ2-3; D possibly corresponds to TRBD2 (5 bases). CDR1 is LGHNA and CDR2 is YSLEER in the germline V gene. Trimming took off 0 bases at V and 2 bases at J, with 18 bases between the two ends. The CDR3 runs to 18 residues.

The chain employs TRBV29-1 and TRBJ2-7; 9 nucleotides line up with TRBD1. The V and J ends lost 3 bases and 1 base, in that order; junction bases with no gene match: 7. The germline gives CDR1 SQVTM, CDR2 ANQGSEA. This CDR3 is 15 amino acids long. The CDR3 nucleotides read TGCAGCGTTGACTGGAGGGGACAGGGATCCTACGAGCAGTACTTC. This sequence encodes CSVDWRGQGSYEQYF.

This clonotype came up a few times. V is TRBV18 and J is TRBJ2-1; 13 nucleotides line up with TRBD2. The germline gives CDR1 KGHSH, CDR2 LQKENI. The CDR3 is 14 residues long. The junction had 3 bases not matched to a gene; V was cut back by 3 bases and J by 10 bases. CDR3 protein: CASSPAGLAGEQFF. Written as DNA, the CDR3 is TGTGCCAGCTCACCTGCGGGACTAGCGGGGGAGCAGTTCTTC.

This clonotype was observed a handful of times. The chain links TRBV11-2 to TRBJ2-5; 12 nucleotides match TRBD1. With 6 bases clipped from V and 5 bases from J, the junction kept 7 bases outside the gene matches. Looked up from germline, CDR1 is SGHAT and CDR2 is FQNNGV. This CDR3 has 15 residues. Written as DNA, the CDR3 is TGTGCCAGCAGTCGGGGGACAGGGGGCTGGGAGACCCAGTACTTC. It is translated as CASSRGTGGWETQYF.

CDR3: CASSLGASGRGDEQFF. CDR3 nucleotides: TGTGCCAGCAGCTTAGGCGCTAGCGGGAGGGGCGATGAGCAGTTCTTC. J is TRBJ2-1 and V is TRBV7-6, with 12 bases lining up with TRBD2. The V and J ends lost 1 base and 8 bases, in that order; junction bases with no gene match: 6. This CDR3 contains 16 residues. Germline lookup yields CDR1 SGHVS and CDR2 FNYEAQ.

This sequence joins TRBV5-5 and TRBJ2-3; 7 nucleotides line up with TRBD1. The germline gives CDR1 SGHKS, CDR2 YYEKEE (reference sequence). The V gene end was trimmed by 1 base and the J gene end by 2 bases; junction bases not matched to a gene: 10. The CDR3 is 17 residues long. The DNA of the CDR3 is TGTGCCAGCAGCTTGCGAATCGCAGGGGGTATCACAGATACGCAGTATTTT. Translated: CASSLRIAGGITDTQYF.

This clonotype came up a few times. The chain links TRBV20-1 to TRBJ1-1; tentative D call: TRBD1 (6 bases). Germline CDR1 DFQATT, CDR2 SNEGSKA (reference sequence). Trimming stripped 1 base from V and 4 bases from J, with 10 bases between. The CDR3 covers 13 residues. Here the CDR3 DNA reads TGCAGTGCTAGAGGGGGGCAGGGCACTGAAGCTTTCTTT. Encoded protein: CSARGGQGTEAFF.

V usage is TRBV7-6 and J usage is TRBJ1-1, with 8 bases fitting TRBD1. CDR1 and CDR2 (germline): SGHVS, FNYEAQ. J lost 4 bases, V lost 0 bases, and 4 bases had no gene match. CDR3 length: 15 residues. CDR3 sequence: CASSLAPTGATEAFF. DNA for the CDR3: TGTGCCAGCAGCTTAGCGCCGACAGGGGCCACTGAAGCTTTCTTT.

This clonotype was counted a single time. The CDR3 loop is CASSFSGQTSGTEAFF. CDR3 coding DNA: TGTGCCAGCAGCTTCTCGGGACAGACATCGGGCACTGAAGCTTTCTTT. V and J are TRBV7-9 and TRBJ1-1, with TRBD1 identical over 7 bases. In germline, CDR1 is SEHNR, CDR2 FQNEAQ (reference sequence). Trimming cost V 3 bases and J 4 bases; bases outside gene matches: 11. CDR3 length: 16 amino acids.

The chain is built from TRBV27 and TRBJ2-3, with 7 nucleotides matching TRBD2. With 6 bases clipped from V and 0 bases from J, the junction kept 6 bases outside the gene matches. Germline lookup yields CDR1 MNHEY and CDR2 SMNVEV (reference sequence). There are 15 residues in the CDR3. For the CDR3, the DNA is TGTGCCAGCAGATTACTAGCGATAAGCACAGATACGCAGTATTTT. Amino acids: CASRLLAISTDTQYF.

The DNA of the CDR3 is TGTGCCAGCACCCAGGGACAGGGCTACAATGAGCAGTTCTTC. Protein sequence: CASTQGQGYNEQFF. V and J are TRBV6-5 and TRBJ2-1; 9 nucleotides agree with TRBD1. Trimming removed 7 bases from V and 3 bases from J; junction bases left unmatched: 4. The CDR3 covers 14 residues. In germline, CDR1 is MNHEY, CDR2 SVGAGI.

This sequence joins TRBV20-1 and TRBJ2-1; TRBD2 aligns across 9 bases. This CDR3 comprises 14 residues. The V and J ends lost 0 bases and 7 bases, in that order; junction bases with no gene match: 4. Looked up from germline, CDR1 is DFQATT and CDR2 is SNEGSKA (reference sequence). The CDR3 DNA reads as TGCAGTGCTAGAGATCGCGGGAGGGTAAATGAGCAGTTCTTC. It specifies CSARDRGRVNEQFF.

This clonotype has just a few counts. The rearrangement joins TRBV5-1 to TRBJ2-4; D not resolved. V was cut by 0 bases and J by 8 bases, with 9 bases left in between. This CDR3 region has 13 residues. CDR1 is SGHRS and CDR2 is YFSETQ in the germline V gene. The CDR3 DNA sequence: TGCGCCAGCAGCTTGGAGATAGCACACATTCAGTACTTC. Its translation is CASSLEIAHIQYF.

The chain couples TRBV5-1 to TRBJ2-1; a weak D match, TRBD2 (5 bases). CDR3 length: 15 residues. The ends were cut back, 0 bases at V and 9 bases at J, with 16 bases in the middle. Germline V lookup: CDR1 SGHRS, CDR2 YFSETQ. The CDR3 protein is CASSLEGFGNPEQFF. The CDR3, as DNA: TGCGCCAGCAGCTTGGAGGGTTTCGGGAACCCTGAGCAGTTCTTC. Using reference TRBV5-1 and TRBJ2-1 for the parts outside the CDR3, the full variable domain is KAGVTQTPRYLIKTRGQQVTLSCSPISGHRSVSWYQQTPGQGLQFLFEYFSETQRNKGNFPGRFSGRQFSNSRSEMNVSTLELGDSALYLCASSLEGFGNPEQFFGPGTRLTVL.

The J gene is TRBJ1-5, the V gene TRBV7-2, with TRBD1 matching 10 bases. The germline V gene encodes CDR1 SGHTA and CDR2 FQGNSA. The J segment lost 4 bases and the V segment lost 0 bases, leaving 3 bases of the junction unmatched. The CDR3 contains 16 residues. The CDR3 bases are TGTGCCAGCAGCTTAGCGGGACAGGGGACAAATCAGCCCCAGCATTTT. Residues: CASSLAGQGTNQPQHF.

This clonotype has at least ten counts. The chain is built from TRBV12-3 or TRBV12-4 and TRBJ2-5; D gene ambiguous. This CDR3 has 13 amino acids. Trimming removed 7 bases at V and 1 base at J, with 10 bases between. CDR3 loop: CASTSQSQETQYF. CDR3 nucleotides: TGTGCCAGCACCAGCCAGTCCCAAGAGACCCAGTACTTC.

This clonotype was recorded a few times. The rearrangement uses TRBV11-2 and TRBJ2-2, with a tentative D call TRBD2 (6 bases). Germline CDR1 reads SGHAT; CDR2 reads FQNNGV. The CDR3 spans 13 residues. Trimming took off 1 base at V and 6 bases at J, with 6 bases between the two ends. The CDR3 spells CASSLAGAGELFF. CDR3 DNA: TGTGCCAGCAGCTTAGCGGGGGCCGGGGAGCTGTTTTTT.

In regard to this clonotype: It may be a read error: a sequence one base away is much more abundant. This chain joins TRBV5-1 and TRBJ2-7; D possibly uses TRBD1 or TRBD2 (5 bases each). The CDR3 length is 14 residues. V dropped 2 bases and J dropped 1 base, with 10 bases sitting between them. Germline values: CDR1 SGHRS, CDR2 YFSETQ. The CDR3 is CASSFRDGSYEQYF. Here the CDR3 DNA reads TGCGCCAGCAGCTTCCGGGACGGTTCCTACGAGCAGTACTTC.

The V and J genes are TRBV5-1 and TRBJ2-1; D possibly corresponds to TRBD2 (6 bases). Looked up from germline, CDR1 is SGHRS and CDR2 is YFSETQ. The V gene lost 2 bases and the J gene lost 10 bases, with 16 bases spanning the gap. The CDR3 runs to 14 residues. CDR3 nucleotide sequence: TGCGCCAGCAGCTTTAGGGGTGGCGGGAAAGAGCAGTTCTTC. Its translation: CASSFRGGGKEQFF. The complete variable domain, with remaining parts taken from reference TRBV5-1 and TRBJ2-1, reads KAGVTQTPRYLIKTRGQQVTLSCSPISGHRSVSWYQQTPGQGLQFLFEYFSETQRNKGNFPGRFSGRQFSNSRSEMNVSTLELGDSALYLCASSFRGGGKEQFFGPGTRLTVL.

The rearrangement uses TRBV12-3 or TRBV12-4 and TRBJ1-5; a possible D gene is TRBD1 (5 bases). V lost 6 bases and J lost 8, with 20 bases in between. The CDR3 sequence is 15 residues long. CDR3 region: CASRPGRRPGEPQHF. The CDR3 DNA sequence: TGTGCCAGCAGGCCGGGACGGCGCCCAGGAGAGCCCCAGCATTTT.

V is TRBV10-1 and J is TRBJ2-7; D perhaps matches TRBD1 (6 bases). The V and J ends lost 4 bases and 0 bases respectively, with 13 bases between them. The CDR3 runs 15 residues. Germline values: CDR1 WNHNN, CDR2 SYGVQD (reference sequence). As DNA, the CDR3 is TGCGCCAGCAGTGGAGGAGGACAGAACTCCTACGAGCAGTACTTC. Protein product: CASSGGGQNSYEQYF.

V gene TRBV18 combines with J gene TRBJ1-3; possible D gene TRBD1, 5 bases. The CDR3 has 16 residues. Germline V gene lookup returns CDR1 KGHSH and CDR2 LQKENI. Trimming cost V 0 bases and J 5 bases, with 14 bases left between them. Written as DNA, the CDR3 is TGTGCCAGCTCACCACCGAATTCGGGGGGTAGAAACACCATATATTTT. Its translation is CASSPPNSGGRNTIYF.

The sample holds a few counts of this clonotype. CDR3 sequence: CASSHRDYNEQFF. Here the CDR3 DNA reads TGTGCCAGCAGCCACCGGGACTACAATGAGCAGTTCTTC. The chain recombines TRBV4-2 with TRBJ2-1, with TRBD2 as a possible D gene (5 bases). V lost 3 bases and J 3 bases, leaving 6 bases between the germline ends. The germline CDR1 and CDR2 sequences are LGHNA and YNFKEQ. The CDR3 has 13 amino acids.

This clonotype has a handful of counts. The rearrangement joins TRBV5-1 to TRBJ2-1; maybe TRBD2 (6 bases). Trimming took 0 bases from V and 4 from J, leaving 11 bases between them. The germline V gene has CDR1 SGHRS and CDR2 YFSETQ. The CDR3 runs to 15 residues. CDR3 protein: CASSLGTGLYNEQFF. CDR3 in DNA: TGCGCCAGCAGCTTGGGTACGGGACTTTACAATGAGCAGTTCTTC.

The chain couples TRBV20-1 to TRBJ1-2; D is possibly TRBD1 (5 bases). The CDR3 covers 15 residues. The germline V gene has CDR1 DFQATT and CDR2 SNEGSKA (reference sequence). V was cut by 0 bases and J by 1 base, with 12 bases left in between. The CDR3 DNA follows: TGCAGTGCTAGAGATGGGACGACTGTTAACTATGGCTACACCTTC. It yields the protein CSARDGTTVNYGYTF.